The 8 T cell receptor beta chains below all came from one sample that was sequenced in a study of cytomegalovirus exposure and HLA in healthy donors. The primer mix had 60 Vbeta and 13 Jbeta primers. The repertoire was sequenced with immunoSEQ multiplex PCR; TCRdb's copy has only in-frame clones and lacks some. The sample consists of around 150,000 clones, about 76% of them appearing once. Specimen: PBMCs. The receptors were gathered from a woman between 40 and 50 years old in good health and CMV-seronegative.

This rearrangement joins TRBV11-2 to TRBJ1-4; 7 nucleotides align to TRBD1. V was clipped by 1 base and J by 4 bases; unmatched bases: 9. CDR1 is SGHAT, CDR2 FQNNGV, per germline. The CDR3 is 17 residues long. The CDR3 loop reads CASSLVRQGPRNEKLFF. CDR3 nucleotide sequence: TGTGCCAGCAGCTTAGTGAGACAGGGCCCTCGTAATGAAAAACTGTTTTTT.

The V call is TRBV4-3, the J call TRBJ2-7; the match to TRBD1 covers 9 bases. The J segment lost 0 bases and the V segment lost 5 bases, leaving 5 bases of the junction unmatched. Germline values: CDR1 LGHNA, CDR2 YSLEER. The CDR3 covers 15 residues. The CDR3 DNA reads TGCGCCAGCAGCTACGAGACAGGGGGCTCCTACGAGCAGTACTTC. Residues: CASSYETGGSYEQYF.

This rearrangement joins TRBV9 to TRBJ2-2, with D possibly TRBD2 on 7 matching bases. CDR1 SGDLS and CDR2 YYNGEE come from the germline V gene. With 4 bases removed from V and 2 bases from J, the gap between germline ends came to 18 bases. This CDR3 is built from 17 residues. Written as DNA, the CDR3 is TGTGCCAGCAGCCTGGGGGGGGGCAGAACCAACACCGGGGAGCTGTTTTTT. Translated: CASSLGGGRTNTGELFF.

The sample holds a few counts of this clone. This chain uses TRBV6-5 with TRBJ1-1; D is unresolved. Germline CDR1 MNHEY, CDR2 SVGAGI. The CDR3 runs 14 residues. Trimming pared 5 bases from V and 1 base from J, leaving 11 bases between. The DNA for the CDR3 is TGTGCCAGCAGTAAGTCGGGTAAGAACACTGAAGCTTTCTTT. It is translated as CASSKSGKNTEAFF.

The chain has TRBV13 and TRBJ2-7; the D is unclear. V was clipped by 7 bases and J by 0 bases, with 13 bases between them. Germline lookup yields CDR1 PRHDT and CDR2 FYEKMQ (reference sequence). The CDR3 has 14 residues. For the CDR3, the DNA is TGTGCCAGCACCATAGACCGGAGCTCCTACGAGCAGTACTTC. This gives the protein CASTIDRSSYEQYF.

The V and J genes are TRBV10-3 and TRBJ1-5, with unresolved D. In germline, CDR1 is ENHRY, CDR2 SYGVKD. The CDR3 length is 13 residues. Trimming took 5 bases from V and 3 from J, leaving 8 bases between them. CDR3 in DNA: TGTGCCATCAGTTCCAGTGACAATCAGCCCCAGCATTTT. Encoded protein: CAISSSDNQPQHF.

On this clone: Within the sample, other DNA sequences also encode this same CDR3. This chain uses TRBV5-6 with TRBJ1-2; 11 nucleotides agree with TRBD1. The J segment lost 4 bases and the V segment lost 3 bases, leaving 2 bases of the junction unmatched. CDR3 size: 14 residues. The germline V gene has CDR1 SGHDT and CDR2 YYEEEE. The CDR3: CASSSGTGGYGYTF. For the CDR3, the DNA is TGTGCCAGCAGCTCAGGGACAGGGGGCTATGGCTACACCTTC.

This chain links TRBV11-2 with TRBJ1-1; unclear D gene. This CDR3 spans 16 amino acids. V lost 4 bases and J lost 4, with 19 bases in between. CDR1 and CDR2 from the germline V gene are SGHAT and FQNNGV. The DNA of the CDR3 is TGTGCCAGCAGCTCAAGCTTTGGTGGACGGGGCACTGAAGCTTTCTTT. Protein sequence: CASSSSFGGRGTEAFF. Variable domain in full (rest from reference TRBV11-2 and TRBJ1-1): EAGVAQSPRYKIIEKRQSVAFWCNPISGHATLYWYQQILGQGPKLLIQFQNNGVVDDSQLPKDRFSAERLKGVDSTLKIQPAKLEDSAVYLCASSSSFGGRGTEAFFGQGTRLTVV.